Presented here are 2 T cell receptor beta chains from one specimen sequenced in a study of identifying expanded T cells in peripheral blood. Libraries were prepared by immunoSEQ multiplex PCR; TCRdb keeps only in-frame clonotypes and omits some of them. In the table there are about 84,000 clones, approximately 83% of which are singletons. Sequenced material: blood. These receptor sequences come from a person aged 18 to 69 in good health.

The chain recombines TRBV5-6 with TRBJ1-1; possibly TRBD1 for D (5 bases). The CDR3 runs to 17 residues. CDR1 is SGHDT and CDR2 is YYEEEE in the germline V gene. V lost 1 base and J lost 1, with 17 bases in between. The DNA for the CDR3 is TGTGCCAGCAGCTTGTGGGGGTTCAGGGTGGCGAACACTGAAGCTTTCTTT. Translating gives CASSLWGFRVANTEAFF.

CDR3 sequence: CAISEFVGTNSYEQYF. The CDR3 coding sequence is TGTGCCATCAGTGAGTTCGTAGGGACCAACTCCTACGAGCAGTACTTC. The chain links TRBV10-3 to TRBJ2-7; perhaps D is TRBD1 or TRBD2 (5 bases each). This CDR3 is built from 16 residues. Germline loops: CDR1 ENHRY, CDR2 SYGVKD. Trimming stripped 1 base from V and 0 bases from J, with 13 bases between.